Below, 31 T cell receptor beta chains from the same sample are listed, as sequenced in a study of blood T cell repertoires in COVID-19. Only in-frame clones appear in the TCRdb table, and some are missing; sequencing was by immunoSEQ multiplex PCR. The data contain about 110,000 clones, around 90% of them singletons. Sequencing was carried out using peripheral blood. Every receptor here comes from a human donor in a cohort sampled during active COVID-19.

V and J are TRBV5-1 and TRBJ1-2; D perhaps matches TRBD1 (6 bases). The CDR3 covers 18 residues. Trimming removed 7 bases from V and 1 base from J, with 26 bases in between. Germline assignment: CDR1 SGHRS and CDR2 YFSETQ. The CDR3 loop reads CASSPGGGGLMDNYGYTF. DNA of the CDR3: TGCGCCAGCTCCCCGGGCGGGGGCGGCCTGATGGATAACTATGGCTACACCTTC.

The V and J genes are TRBV11-2 and TRBJ2-7; TRBD1 matches 12 bases. Looked up from germline, CDR1 is SGHAT and CDR2 is FQNNGV. The CDR3 runs to 15 residues. The junction had 9 bases not matched to a gene; V was cut back by 5 bases and J by 7 bases. As DNA, the CDR3 is TGTGCCAGCAGCCCAGGGGGACAGGGGGCTTGGGAGCAGTACTTC. Its protein product is CASSPGGQGAWEQYF.

V is TRBV11-2 and J is TRBJ1-1, with a tentative D call TRBD1 (6 bases). CDR1 is SGHAT, CDR2 FQNNGV, per germline. Between the trimmed V and J ends, which lost 4 bases and 6 bases, there was a span of 15 bases. This CDR3 spans 14 amino acids. CDR3 loop: CASSSTGMRAEAFF. The CDR3 DNA follows: TGTGCCAGCAGCTCGACAGGAATGAGGGCTGAAGCTTTCTTT.

This sequence joins TRBV7-9 and TRBJ2-3; 13 bases agree with TRBD2. The CDR3 runs 16 residues. The J segment lost 8 bases and the V segment lost 5 bases, leaving 10 bases of the junction unmatched. Germline V lookup: CDR1 SEHNR, CDR2 FQNEAQ (reference sequence). In nucleotides, the CDR3 is TGTGCCAGCAGCCCTGGACTAGCGGGGGCCCCCGGTACGCAGTATTTT. Protein: CASSPGLAGAPGTQYF.

V usage is TRBV9 and J usage is TRBJ1-5; 7 positions agree with TRBD1. V dropped 4 bases and J dropped 3; count of bases not matched to a gene: 10. Germline V gene lookup returns CDR1 SGDLS and CDR2 YYNGEE. This CDR3 spans 16 amino acids. CDR3: CASSSRQGWSNQPQHF. For the CDR3, the DNA is TGTGCCAGCAGCTCCCGACAGGGATGGTCCAATCAGCCCCAGCATTTT.

V is TRBV9 and J is TRBJ1-2; the match to TRBD1 covers 7 bases. Germline values: CDR1 SGDLS, CDR2 YYNGEE. Trimming cost V 4 bases and J 1 base; bases outside gene matches: 10. The CDR3 loop spans 16 amino acids. The CDR3, as DNA: TGTGCCAGCAGCCCTGTACCGGGACAGCTTAACTATGGCTACACCTTC. Amino acids: CASSPVPGQLNYGYTF.

The V gene is TRBV2, the J gene TRBJ2-1; D possibly corresponds to TRBD2 (6 bases). Germline values: CDR1 SNHLY, CDR2 FYNNEI. The CDR3 is 13 amino acids. With 8 bases removed from V and 7 bases from J, the gap between germline ends came to 15 bases. CDR3: CASCAGPRNEQFF. CDR3 nucleotides: TGTGCCAGCTGCGCGGGACCCCGGAATGAGCAGTTCTTC.

CDR3 sequence reads: CASSPEDSGEDTGELFF. In DNA form, the CDR3 reads TGTGCCAGTAGTCCGGAGGACTCCGGGGAGGACACCGGGGAGCTGTTTTTT. The rearrangement links TRBV19 to TRBJ2-2; D perhaps matches TRBD2 (6 bases). In germline, CDR1 is LNHDA, CDR2 SQIVND (reference sequence). V lost 5 bases and J 3 bases, leaving 19 bases between the germline ends. CDR3 size: 17 residues. The full variable domain, its missing parts supplied by reference TRBV19 and TRBJ2-2, is DGGITQSPKYLFRKEGQNVTLSCEQNLNHDAMYWYRQDPGQGLRLIYYSQIVNDFQKGDIAEGYSVSREKKESFPLTVTSAQKNPTAFYLCASSPEDSGEDTGELFFGEGSRLTVL.

The V call is TRBV7-8, the J call TRBJ2-7; the match to TRBD1 covers 7 bases. Trimming at V came to 3 bases and at J to 3 bases, leaving 8 bases not matched to a gene. The V gene's germline CDR1 is SGHVS and CDR2 FQNEAQ. This CDR3 has 15 amino acids. CDR3 DNA: TGTGCCAGCAGCTTTACGAGGGGACAGAACTACGAGCAGTACTTC. Protein product: CASSFTRGQNYEQYF.

The V and J genes are TRBV14 and TRBJ2-2, with 7 bases identical to TRBD1. V gave up 3 bases and J gave up 0 bases; unmatched junction bases: 7. The CDR3 is 17 residues long. CDR1 is SGHDN and CDR2 is FVKESK in the germline V gene. The CDR3 protein is CASSHPGQTTNTGELFF. The CDR3 region has the DNA TGTGCCAGCAGCCACCCGGGACAGACGACGAACACCGGGGAGCTGTTTTTT.

This clone has just one count. The chain uses TRBV2 and TRBJ2-5, with D possibly TRBD2 on 7 matching bases. The CDR3 sequence is 19 residues long. Germline CDR1 is SNHLY and CDR2 is FYNNEI. With 0 bases removed from V and 3 bases from J, the gap between germline ends came to 23 bases. The CDR3 region is CASSEASEGGGSSEETQYF. The CDR3 region has the DNA TGTGCCAGCAGTGAAGCGTCGGAGGGGGGCGGGAGTAGTGAAGAGACCCAGTACTTC.

The chain uses TRBV18 and TRBJ2-1; 10 bases are a match to TRBD2. CDR3 size: 15 residues. CDR1 KGHSH and CDR2 LQKENI come from the germline V gene. V lost 4 bases and J lost 7; bases outside the gene matches: 7. The CDR3 nucleotides read TGTGCCAGCTCACTTACCAGCGGGGGGGCGAATGAGCAGTTCTTC. Protein product: CASSLTSGGANEQFF.

The gene calls are TRBV5-1 and TRBJ1-2, with D uncertain. The CDR3 length is 17 residues. Trimming took 4 bases from V and 4 from J, leaving 23 bases between them. The germline V gene encodes CDR1 SGHRS and CDR2 YFSETQ. CDR3 coding DNA: TGCGCCAGCAGCCCCCGTGGGAGGGAGGAAGCCTTCTATGGCTACACCTTC. It is translated as CASSPRGREEAFYGYTF.

The chain uses TRBV7-9 and TRBJ1-3; 8 bases are a match to TRBD1. CDR3 size: 16 residues. Germline assignment: CDR1 SEHNR and CDR2 FQNEAQ (reference sequence). The ends lost 3 bases at V and 3 bases at J; junction bases unmatched: 7. This CDR3 is CASSFRSGGGGNTIYF. The DNA of the CDR3 is TGTGCCAGCAGCTTCCGATCAGGGGGCGGTGGAAACACCATATATTTT.

The gene calls are TRBV5-1 and TRBJ2-1; weak D call: TRBD2 (6 bases). CDR1 is SGHRS and CDR2 is YFSETQ in the germline V gene. The CDR3 has 17 residues. Trimming removed 0 bases from V and 8 bases from J, with 21 bases in between. CDR3 protein: CASSLVHYGGEGYEQFF. In DNA, the CDR3 is TGCGCCAGCAGCTTGGTTCATTACGGCGGGGAAGGCTATGAGCAGTTCTTC. Using reference TRBV5-1 and TRBJ2-1 for the parts outside the CDR3, the full variable domain is KAGVTQTPRYLIKTRGQQVTLSCSPISGHRSVSWYQQTPGQGLQFLFEYFSETQRNKGNFPGRFSGRQFSNSRSEMNVSTLELGDSALYLCASSLVHYGGEGYEQFFGPGTRLTVL.

This chain connects TRBV20-1 to TRBJ2-7; no reliable D call. CDR3 length: 11 amino acids. V was pared by 3 bases and J by 3 bases, with 6 bases between. Germline values: CDR1 DFQATT, CDR2 SNEGSKA (reference sequence). The CDR3 spells CSASPVYEQYF. The CDR3 DNA sequence: TGCAGTGCTAGTCCCGTCTACGAGCAGTACTTC.

The rearrangement uses TRBV2 and TRBJ1-6; D remains ambiguous. Germline-derived CDR1 and CDR2 are SNHLY and FYNNEI. This CDR3 has 15 residues. Trimming cost V 4 bases and J 7 bases, with 14 bases left between them. The CDR3: CASSAQYGVNSPLHF. The CDR3 coding sequence is TGTGCCAGCAGTGCCCAGTACGGGGTGAATTCACCCCTCCACTTT.

This chain links TRBV19 with TRBJ1-5, with TRBD1 as a possible D gene (6 bases). CDR1 is LNHDA and CDR2 is SQIVND in the germline V gene (reference sequence). The length of the CDR3 is 14 residues. Trimming removed 1 base from V and 4 bases from J, with 8 bases in between. The CDR3 coding sequence is TGTGCCAGTAGTATAGGGGGGCGAAATCAGCCCCAGCATTTT. It yields the protein CASSIGGRNQPQHF.

In this sample, this clone turned up once. The CDR3 DNA reads as TGTGCCAGCAGCTTTTATTCCCGCACAGATACGCAGTATTTT. This gives the protein CASSFYSRTDTQYF. V gene TRBV5-6 combines with J gene TRBJ2-3; no clear D. This CDR3 contains 14 residues. The V and J ends lost 2 bases and 1 base respectively, with 8 bases between them. Germline V gives CDR1 SGHDT, CDR2 YYEEEE.

The V and J genes are TRBV7-6 and TRBJ2-6, with 7 bases aligning to TRBD1. Germline V CDR1 and CDR2: SGHVS, FNYEAQ. J gave up 0 bases and V 5 bases, and 4 bases lay outside the gene matches. CDR3 size: 16 residues. The CDR3 DNA is TGTGCCAGCAGCGTCACAGGGGCCTCTGGGGCCAACGTCCTGACTTTC. This sequence encodes CASSVTGASGANVLTF.

This clone has only one observation. The chain joins TRBV5-1 to TRBJ1-1, with unresolved D. CDR3 length: 14 residues. The germline gives CDR1 SGHRS, CDR2 YFSETQ. The V end lost 4 bases, the J end lost 1 base, and 11 bases lay between the germline ends. The CDR3 coding sequence is TGCGCCAGCAGCCCCAGGTTCGAGAACACTGAAGCTTTCTTT. Amino acids: CASSPRFENTEAFF.

This sequence joins TRBV28 and TRBJ1-1; D unresolved. Germline values: CDR1 MDHEN, CDR2 SYDVKM. The CDR3 spans 14 residues. Between the trimmed V and J ends, which lost 3 bases and 1 base, there was a span of 9 bases. CDR3 bases: TGTGCCAGCAGTTTTTGGGCAGGGAACACTGAAGCTTTCTTT. It codes for CASSFWAGNTEAFF.

The J gene is TRBJ2-1, the V gene TRBV6-6; D unresolved. CDR1 is MNHNY and CDR2 is SVGAGI in the germline V gene (reference sequence). The CDR3 totals 13 residues. The ends were cut back, 6 bases at V and 10 bases at J, with 16 bases in the middle. The CDR3: CASSKPPQPEQFF. CDR3 bases: TGTGCCAGCAGCAAACCCCCACAACCCGAGCAGTTCTTC.

The chain carries TRBV11-3 and TRBJ2-1; TRBD2 matches at 7 bases. Unmatched junction bases numbered 7, after V lost 5 bases and J lost 3 bases. This CDR3 contains 15 residues. Germline V CDR1 and CDR2: SGHNT, YENEEA. DNA for the CDR3: TGTGCCAGCAGCCCATCTGGGGGGGGCTACAATGAGCAGTTCTTC. This gives the protein CASSPSGGGYNEQFF.

V and J are TRBV4-1 and TRBJ1-1; the D gene is possibly TRBD1 (5 bases). The germline gives CDR1 MGHRA, CDR2 YSYEKL. The CDR3 is 14 amino acids. Trimming took 0 bases from V and 5 from J, leaving 10 bases between them. The CDR3 region has the DNA TGCGCCAGCAGCCAAGATGTGGGGGGAACTGAAGCTTTCTTT. This encodes CASSQDVGGTEAFF.

This chain uses TRBV18 with TRBJ2-3; 7 bases align to TRBD2. Germline V gives CDR1 KGHSH, CDR2 LQKENI. CDR3 length equals 15 residues. J gave up 5 bases and V 2 bases, and 7 bases lay outside the gene matches. CDR3 nucleotides: TGTGCCAGCTCACCAGGGGCGGGAGTGGAAGATACGCAGTATTTT. As protein: CASSPGAGVEDTQYF.

The chain combines TRBV19 with TRBJ2-1; D unclear. CDR1 is LNHDA, CDR2 SQIVND, per germline (reference sequence). V was pared by 0 bases and J by 5 bases, with 11 bases between. CDR3 length equals 15 residues. CDR3 in DNA: TGTGCCAGTAGTATAGATAGGAGCAGAAACAATGAGCAGTTCTTC. Its protein is CASSIDRSRNNEQFF.

The gene calls are TRBV19 and TRBJ2-1, with 12 bases fitting TRBD2. J gave up 7 bases and V 7 bases, and 20 bases lay outside the gene matches. Germline V gene data show CDR1 as LNHDA and CDR2 as SQIVND (reference sequence). This CDR3 has 19 amino acids. The CDR3 DNA follows: TGTGCCAGTATAGGGCCGTACGAGGGGCTAGCGGGAGGGGAGAATGAGCAGTTCTTC. It yields the protein CASIGPYEGLAGGENEQFF.

CDR3 amino acids: CASRTLTGSGETQYF. The CDR3 bases are TGCGCCAGCAGGACCTTGACAGGGTCAGGGGAGACCCAGTACTTC. This rearrangement joins TRBV5-1 to TRBJ2-5; TRBD1 matches 7 bases. V was clipped by 5 bases and J by 5 bases; unmatched bases: 12. CDR3 length: 15 amino acids. The V gene's germline CDR1 is SGHRS and CDR2 YFSETQ.

V and J are TRBV9 and TRBJ1-3; TRBD1 agrees at 7 bases. CDR3 length equals 14 residues. Trimming at V came to 3 bases and at J to 11 bases, leaving 11 bases not matched to a gene. Germline loops: CDR1 SGDLS, CDR2 YYNGEE. The CDR3 nucleotides read TGTGCCAGCAGCGCCCAACAGGGGCCCGGGGCCATATATTTT. Protein: CASSAQQGPGAIYF.

V and J are TRBV11-2 and TRBJ1-2; no clear D. Germline CDR1 and CDR2: SGHAT and FQNNGV. CDR3 length equals 13 residues. Between the trimmed V and J ends, which lost 4 bases and 0 bases, there was a span of 6 bases. CDR3 sequence reads: CASSSIANYGYTF. The CDR3 nucleotides read TGTGCCAGCAGCTCCATAGCTAACTATGGCTACACCTTC. Combining the CDR3 with reference TRBV11-2 and TRBJ1-2 gives the whole variable domain EAGVAQSPRYKIIEKRQSVAFWCNPISGHATLYWYQQILGQGPKLLIQFQNNGVVDDSQLPKDRFSAERLKGVDSTLKIQPAKLEDSAVYLCASSSIANYGYTFGSGTRLTVV.